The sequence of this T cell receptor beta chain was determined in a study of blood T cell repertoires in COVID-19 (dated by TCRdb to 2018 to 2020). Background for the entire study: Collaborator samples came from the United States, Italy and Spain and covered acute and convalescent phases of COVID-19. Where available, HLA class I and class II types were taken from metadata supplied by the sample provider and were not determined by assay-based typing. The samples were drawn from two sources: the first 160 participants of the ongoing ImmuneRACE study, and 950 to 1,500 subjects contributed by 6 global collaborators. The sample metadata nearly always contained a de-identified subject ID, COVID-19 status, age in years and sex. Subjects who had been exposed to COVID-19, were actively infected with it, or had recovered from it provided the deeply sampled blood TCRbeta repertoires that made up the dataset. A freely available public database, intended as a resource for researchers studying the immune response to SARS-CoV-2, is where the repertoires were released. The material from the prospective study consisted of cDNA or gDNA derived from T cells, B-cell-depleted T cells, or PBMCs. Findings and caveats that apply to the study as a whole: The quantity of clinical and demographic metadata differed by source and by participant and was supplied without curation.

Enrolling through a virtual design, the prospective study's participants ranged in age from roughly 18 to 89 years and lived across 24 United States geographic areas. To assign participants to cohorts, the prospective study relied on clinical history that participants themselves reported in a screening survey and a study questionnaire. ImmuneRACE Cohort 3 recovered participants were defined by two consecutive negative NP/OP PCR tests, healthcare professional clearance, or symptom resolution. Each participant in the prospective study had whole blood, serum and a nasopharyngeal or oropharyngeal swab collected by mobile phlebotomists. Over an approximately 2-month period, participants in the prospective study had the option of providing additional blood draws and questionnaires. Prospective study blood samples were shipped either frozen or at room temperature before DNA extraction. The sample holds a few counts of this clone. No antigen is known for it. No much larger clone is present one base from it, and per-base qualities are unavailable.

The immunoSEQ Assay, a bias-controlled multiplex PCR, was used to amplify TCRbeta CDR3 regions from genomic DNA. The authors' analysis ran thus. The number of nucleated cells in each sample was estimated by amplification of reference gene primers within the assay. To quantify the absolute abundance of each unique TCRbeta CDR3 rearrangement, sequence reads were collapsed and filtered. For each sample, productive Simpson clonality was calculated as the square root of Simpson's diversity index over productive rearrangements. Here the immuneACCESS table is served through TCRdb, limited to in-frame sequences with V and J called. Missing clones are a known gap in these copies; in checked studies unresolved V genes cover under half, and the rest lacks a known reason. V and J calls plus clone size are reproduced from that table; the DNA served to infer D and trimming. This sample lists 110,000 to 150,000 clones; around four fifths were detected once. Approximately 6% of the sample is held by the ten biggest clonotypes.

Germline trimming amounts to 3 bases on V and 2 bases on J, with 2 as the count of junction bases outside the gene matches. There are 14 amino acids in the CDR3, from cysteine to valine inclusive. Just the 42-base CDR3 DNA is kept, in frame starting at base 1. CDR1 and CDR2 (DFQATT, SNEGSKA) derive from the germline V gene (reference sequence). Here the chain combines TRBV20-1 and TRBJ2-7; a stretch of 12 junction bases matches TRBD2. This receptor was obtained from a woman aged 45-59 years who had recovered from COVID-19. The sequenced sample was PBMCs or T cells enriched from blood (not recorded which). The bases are TGCAGTGCTAGTTCTAGCGGGGGGGCCTACGAGCAGTACGTC. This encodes CSASSSGGAYEQYV.